What follows are 28 T cell receptor beta chains derived from one specimen sequenced in a study of T cells after yellow fever vaccination. TCRdb analysed the 5' RACE reads with MiXCR anew, one entry per CDR3 protein. This sample has hundreds of thousands of distinct CDR3 sequences, with approximately 12% found just once. The sample consisted of PBMCs, taken on the day of the yellow fever booster vaccination. The receptors here all came from a man in his thirties or forties who received the YFV17D yellow fever vaccine.

The genes are TRBV7-9 and TRBJ2-5, with TRBD1 matching 7 bases. Germline V lookup: CDR1 SEHNR, CDR2 FQNEAQ (reference sequence). CDR3 length: 17 residues. V lost 1 base to trimming and J lost 4 bases; unmatched junction nucleotides: 12. The CDR3: CASSLGARQGVGETQYF. CDR3 DNA sequence: TGTGCCAGCAGCTTAGGGGCGCGCCAGGGGGTTGGAGAGACCCAGTACTTC.

This clonotype was observed a handful of times. V and J are TRBV6-1 and TRBJ2-1; 9 bases are a match to TRBD1. V was clipped by 6 bases and J by 5 bases; unmatched bases: 2. The germline CDR1 and CDR2 sequences are MNHNS and SASEGT. The CDR3 runs to 13 residues. The CDR3 here is CASSWTGDNEQFF. DNA of the CDR3: TGTGCCAGCAGCTGGACAGGGGACAATGAGCAGTTCTTC.

The CDR3 DNA is TGTGCCAGCAGCGTAGGAGTGAAGGACACTGAAGCTTTCTTT. Protein product: CASSVGVKDTEAFF. The chain is built from TRBV9 and TRBJ1-1; D gene unclear. Germline V gene data show CDR1 as SGDLS and CDR2 as YYNGEE. Trimming removed 0 bases at V and 3 bases at J, with 9 bases between. The CDR3 runs 14 residues. Filled out from reference TRBV9 and TRBJ1-1, the complete variable domain reads DSGVTQTPKHLITATGQRVTLRCSPRSGDLSVYWYQQSLDQGLQFLIQYYNGEERAKGNILERFSAQQFPDLHSELNLSSLELGDSALYFCASSVGVKDTEAFFGQGTRLTVV.

This clonotype was observed many times. The rearrangement joins TRBV7-2 to TRBJ2-4, with D uncertain. Looked up from germline, CDR1 is SGHTA and CDR2 is FQGNSA. Trimming left V 5 bases short and J 1 base short, with 6 bases between. The CDR3 consists of 13 residues. The chain's CDR3 is CASSRAAKNIQYF. CDR3 DNA sequence: TGTGCCAGCAGCCGAGCGGCCAAAAACATTCAGTACTTC.

The chain has TRBV29-1 and TRBJ2-7; D is undetermined. The V gene lost 1 base and the J gene lost 6 bases, with 10 bases spanning the gap. Germline CDR1 is SQVTM and CDR2 is ANQGSEA. This CDR3 has 12 residues. The CDR3 DNA reads as TGCAGCGTTGAAGCCAGTGCATTCGAGCAGTACTTC. The encoded protein is CSVEASAFEQYF.

This clonotype was counted between two and nine times. This chain uses TRBV6-5 with TRBJ1-5; D possibly corresponds to TRBD1 (6 bases). The CDR3 runs 15 residues. V lost 0 bases and J 6 bases, leaving 12 bases between the germline ends. CDR1 and CDR2 (germline): MNHEY, SVGAGI. The CDR3 nucleotides are TGTGCCAGCAGTTACTCGATCAGGGGTGGTCAGCCCCAGCATTTT. Protein product: CASSYSIRGGQPQHF.

This clonotype was found a few times. CDR3 in amino acids: CSVGLADVPEQYF. In nucleotides, the CDR3 is TGCAGTGTTGGGCTAGCGGACGTGCCTGAGCAGTACTTC. The chain links TRBV20-1 to TRBJ2-7; 7 positions match TRBD2. This CDR3 comprises 13 residues. Germline loops: CDR1 DFQATT, CDR2 SNEGSKA (reference sequence). Losses at the gene ends were 7 bases for V and 7 bases for J; bases not matched to a gene: 13.

The rearrangement uses TRBV19 and TRBJ2-1; D remains ambiguous. Trimming took 4 bases from V and 5 from J, leaving 9 bases between them. CDR3 length: 13 residues. The V gene's germline CDR1 is LNHDA and CDR2 SQIVND (reference sequence). The DNA of the CDR3 is TGTGCCAGTAGTAGTCGCCTACACAATGAGCAGTTCTTC. This gives the protein CASSSRLHNEQFF.

The chain recombines TRBV5-6 with TRBJ2-2, with unresolved D. Germline CDR1 reads SGHDT; CDR2 reads YYEEEE. V was pared by 4 bases and J by 7 bases, with 17 bases between. The CDR3 runs to 15 residues. The CDR3 reads CASSASLVRIGELFF. As DNA, the CDR3 is TGTGCCAGCAGCGCTTCGCTAGTGAGGATCGGGGAGCTGTTTTTT.

This clonotype was seen at least ten times. The chain is built from TRBV12-3 or TRBV12-4 and TRBJ1-5; D is possibly TRBD1 (5 bases). Trimming stripped 1 base from V and 7 bases from J, with 8 bases between. The CDR3 length is 13 residues. DNA of the CDR3: TGTGCCAGCAGTTTAGAGCAGGGACAGCCCCAGCATTTT. This translates into CASSLEQGQPQHF.

This chain uses TRBV6-2 or TRBV6-3 with TRBJ2-5; unclear D gene. The germline CDR1 and CDR2 sequences are MNHEY and SVGEGT. Between the trimmed V and J ends, which lost 5 bases and 2 bases, there was a span of 12 bases. The CDR3 loop spans 14 amino acids. The CDR3 DNA is TGTGCCAGCAGTGATTGGACGGTTCAAGAGACCCAGTACTTC. Encoded protein: CASSDWTVQETQYF.

This clonotype has a handful of counts. V is TRBV28 and J is TRBJ1-1; no clear D. Germline CDR1 and CDR2: MDHEN and SYDVKM. This CDR3 comprises 13 residues. The V gene lost 6 bases and the J gene lost 8 bases, with 16 bases spanning the gap. The chain's CDR3 is CASRSVDGLEAFF. CDR3 sequence (DNA): TGTGCCAGCAGATCCGTAGACGGACTCGAAGCTTTCTTT.

The chain employs TRBV6-5 and TRBJ1-1; D is unclear. CDR1 MNHEY and CDR2 SVGAGI come from the germline V gene. V lost 2 bases and J 1 base, leaving 8 bases between the germline ends. There are 14 residues in the CDR3. The CDR3 sequence: CASSYRIENTEAFF. CDR3 coding DNA: TGTGCCAGCAGTTACAGGATAGAGAACACTGAAGCTTTCTTT.

V usage is TRBV7-2 and J usage is TRBJ2-6; D gene ambiguous. The CDR3 totals 16 residues. Germline values: CDR1 SGHTA, CDR2 FQGNSA. Trimming took off 1 base at V and 3 bases at J, with 10 bases between the two ends. CDR3 amino acids: CASSLGWDLGANVLTF. CDR3 nucleotides: TGTGCCAGCAGCTTAGGGTGGGATCTTGGGGCCAACGTCCTGACTTTC.

The chain carries TRBV20-1 and TRBJ2-5, with 13 bases matching TRBD2. V shed 6 bases and J 5 bases; nucleotides not matched to a gene: 9. From germline, CDR1 is DFQATT and CDR2 SNEGSKA (reference sequence). There are 15 residues in the CDR3. CDR3 bases: TGCAGTGCCGTGACTAGCGGGAGGATGGTGGAGACCCAGTACTTC. It is translated as CSAVTSGRMVETQYF.

The chain has TRBV7-9 and TRBJ2-5; tentatively, D is TRBD2 (5 bases). V was trimmed by 7 bases and J by 4 bases, leaving 16 bases between them. CDR3 length equals 14 residues. Germline CDR1 is SEHNR and CDR2 is FQNEAQ (reference sequence). CDR3 in amino acids: CASIPYSGRETQYF. The CDR3 bases are TGTGCCAGCATCCCCTACAGCGGTCGAGAGACCCAGTACTTC.

This clonotype was counted once. This sequence joins TRBV12-3 or TRBV12-4 and TRBJ2-1; D not resolved. V gave up 5 bases and J gave up 6 bases, with 8 bases separating them. The CDR3 is made up of 12 amino acids. CDR3: CASSRRSNEQFF. The CDR3 region has the DNA TGTGCCAGCAGTCGCCGTAGCAATGAGCAGTTCTTC.

This clonotype was seen only a few times. The chain carries TRBV4-2 and TRBJ2-3; the match to TRBD2 covers 8 bases. In germline, CDR1 is LGHNA, CDR2 YNFKEQ. This CDR3 region has 15 residues. Unmatched junction bases numbered 3, after V lost 0 bases and J lost 4 bases. CDR3 sequence reads: CASSQDPGGADTQYF. CDR3 nucleotide sequence: TGTGCCAGCAGCCAAGATCCGGGAGGGGCAGATACGCAGTATTTT.

There are a few counts of this clonotype. The V call is TRBV20-1, the J call TRBJ1-2, with D tentatively TRBD1 (6 bases). The ends were cut back, 6 bases at V and 8 bases at J, with 19 bases in the middle. The CDR3 totals 13 residues. CDR1 and CDR2 (germline): DFQATT, SNEGSKA (reference sequence). The CDR3 is CSARDIFSAGYTF. As DNA, the CDR3 is TGCAGTGCCCGGGACATTTTCTCTGCGGGCTACACCTTC.

This clonotype has just a few counts. V usage is TRBV2 and J usage is TRBJ2-7, with D possibly being TRBD1 (6 bases). Germline V lookup: CDR1 SNHLY, CDR2 FYNNEI. CDR3 length: 14 amino acids. The ends were cut back, 7 bases at V and 2 bases at J, with 15 bases in the middle. The DNA for the CDR3 is TGTGCCAGCACCAACGGGGACACCACCTACGAGCAGTACTTC. This codes for CASTNGDTTYEQYF.

This clonotype came up a few times. The rearrangement uses TRBV10-3 and TRBJ2-3; D is unclear. The CDR3 is 15 amino acids. The V end was cut by 6 bases, the J end by 2 bases, with 15 bases between. Germline V gene lookup returns CDR1 ENHRY and CDR2 SYGVKD. CDR3 sequence reads: CAIRRTEPSTDTQYF. DNA for the CDR3: TGTGCCATCAGACGGACGGAACCATCCACAGATACGCAGTATTTT.

The chain is built from TRBV12-3 or TRBV12-4 and TRBJ1-5; D not certain. The CDR3 is made up of 13 amino acids. Deletions cut 6 bases from V and 5 bases from J, with 11 bases between. CDR3 sequence: CASSPGLYQPQHF. The CDR3 DNA reads TGTGCCAGCAGCCCAGGACTTTATCAGCCCCAGCATTTT.

The chain uses TRBV20-1 and TRBJ2-3; D perhaps matches TRBD2 (6 bases). The germline V gene encodes CDR1 DFQATT and CDR2 SNEGSKA (reference sequence). V gave up 6 bases and J gave up 2 bases, with 15 bases separating them. This CDR3 spans 14 amino acids. CDR3 nucleotides: TGCAGTGCCCGGGGGTCCCTCAACACAGATACGCAGTATTTT. Its translation is CSARGSLNTDTQYF.

This clonotype was recorded at least ten times. This chain links TRBV5-6 with TRBJ2-2; D is unresolved. The CDR3 extends over 16 amino acids. Germline V gene sequence: CDR1 SGHDT, CDR2 YYEEEE. V shed 2 bases and J shed 3 bases, with 14 bases lying between them. The CDR3 loop is CASSFSAKRDTGELFF. The CDR3 DNA reads as TGTGCCAGCAGCTTCTCGGCCAAGCGCGACACCGGGGAGCTGTTTTTT.

The table lists this clonotype with a few counts. J is TRBJ1-1 and V is TRBV7-9; D possibly corresponds to TRBD1 (6 bases). CDR3 length equals 11 residues. The V end was cut by 6 bases, the J end by 8 bases, with 10 bases between. Germline V lookup: CDR1 SEHNR, CDR2 FQNEAQ (reference sequence). The DNA for the CDR3 is TGTGCCAGCAGACTCGACAGGGAAGCTTTCTTT. Translation: CASRLDREAFF.

V gene TRBV20-1 combines with J gene TRBJ2-1; D remains ambiguous. Per the germline V gene, CDR1 is DFQATT and CDR2 is SNEGSKA (reference sequence). The CDR3 is 13 amino acids. In nucleotides, the CDR3 is TGCAATAGCCGGCCTCCCACGGCCAATGAGCAGTTCTTC. This translates into CNSRPPTANEQFF.

V gene TRBV27 combines with J gene TRBJ2-6, with no clear D. V was trimmed by 3 bases and J by 0 bases, leaving 6 bases between them. Germline CDR1 is MNHEY and CDR2 is SMNVEV (reference sequence). The CDR3 sequence is 15 residues long. This CDR3 is CASSLWDSGANVLTF. CDR3 coding DNA: TGTGCCAGCAGTTTGTGGGACTCTGGGGCCAACGTCCTGACTTTC.

The CDR3: CSVDSGGGFRRETQYF. Written as DNA, the CDR3 is TGCAGCGTTGACAGCGGAGGGGGCTTTCGAAGAGAGACCCAGTACTTC. The chain uses TRBV29-1 and TRBJ2-5; D might be TRBD1 (7 bases). The CDR3 runs to 16 residues. Germline loops: CDR1 SQVTM, CDR2 ANQGSEA. The V gene lost 3 bases and the J gene lost 4 bases, with 21 bases spanning the gap.